These T cell receptor beta chains were read from a single sample in a study of control samples from healthy donors and cancer patients. Clones were sequenced by immunoSEQ multiplex PCR, and TCRdb holds only the in-frame ones, with some missing. The sample includes approximately 70,000 clones, approximately 80% of them seen just once. Material: blood. Every receptor here comes from a man over 45 in good health. Each CDR3 is given with its conserved first and last residue. D genes are given only for firm matches. The listing skips clone size in some rows; elsewhere it reads once, few, many or a size class.

D gene	V gene	clone size	J gene	CDR3 length	CDR3 protein	CDR3 DNA
-	TRBV30	few	TRBJ1-3	13	CAWSRFSGNTIYF	TGTGCCTGGAGCAGATTCTCTGGAAACACCATATATTTT
-	TRBV2	-	TRBJ1-5	12	CASSPINQPQHF	TGTGCCAGCAGTCCCATTAATCAGCCCCAGCATTTT
-	TRBV19	-	TRBJ2-7	14	CASSARGSVYEQYF	TGTGCCAGTAGTGCTAGGGGGAGTGTATACGAGCAGTACTTC
-	TRBV4-1	-	TRBJ1-5	14	CASSPGLVRQPQHF	TGCGCCAGCAGCCCTGGCCTGGTAAGGCAGCCCCAGCATTTT
-	TRBV7-2	once	TRBJ2-1	15	CASSLSSTSYNEQFF	TGTGCCAGCAGCTTATCTTCTACCTCCTACAATGAGCAGTTCTTC
-	TRBV18	few	TRBJ1-4	15	CASSPPGPAGEKLFF	TGTGCCAGCTCACCACCGGGACCCGCGGGGGAAAAACTGTTTTTT
-	TRBV18	once	TRBJ2-2	16	CASSPPGTANTGELFF	TGTGCCAGCTCCCCGCCCGGGACGGCTAACACCGGGGAGCTGTTTTTT
-	TRBV5-6	-	TRBJ2-7	15	CASSLVETRGNEQYF	TGTGCCAGCAGCTTGGTCGAAACGAGGGGTAACGAGCAGTACTTC
-	TRBV7-9	-	TRBJ1-2	13	CASSLGQDTGYTF	TGTGCCAGCAGCTTAGGGCAGGACACCGGGTACACCTTC
-	TRBV19	few	TRBJ2-7	13	CASTIRAPLEQYF	TGTGCCAGTACCATTCGGGCCCCCCTAGAGCAGTACTTC
TRBD1	TRBV18	-	TRBJ2-1	11	CASSPDRGQFF	TGTGCCAGCTCCCCGGACAGGGGGCAGTTCTTC
TRBD1	TRBV9	-	TRBJ1-1	13	CASSPSRDREAFF	TGTGCCAGCAGCCCCTCCCGGGACAGGGAAGCTTTCTTT
-	TRBV5-4	-	TRBJ2-2	16	CASSRPGASFPGELFF	TGTGCCAGCAGCCGCCCCGGGGCGAGCTTCCCCGGGGAGCTGTTTTTT